This T cell receptor (beta chain) is drawn from a study of shared clonotypes between healthy human individuals. Some clones are missing from TCRdb's copy, which holds only in-frame ones; the method was immunoSEQ multiplex PCR. The table lists fewer than 3 million clones, around 92% of them singletons. Remarks on this clone: Other nucleotide sequences from this sample produce the same CDR3.

The CDR3 has 13 amino acids. Germline-derived CDR1 and CDR2 are KGHSH and LQKENI. The J segment lost 2 bases and the V segment lost 3 bases, leaving 0 bases of the junction unmatched. Sequencing was performed on naive CD4+ T cells from PBMCs. This sample's subset: CD45RA+ positively selected. The source of this sequence is a man younger than 35 in good health. Some clones in this sample may be carry-over from other donors' samples. The chain is built from TRBV18 and TRBJ2-7; 8 nucleotides match TRBD1. The CDR3 sequence is CASSPDRAYEQYF. CDR3 nucleotides: TGTGCCAGCTCACCGGACAGGGCCTACGAGCAGTACTTC. Variable domain in full (rest from reference TRBV18 and TRBJ2-7): NAGVMQNPRHLVRRRGQEARLRCSPMKGHSHVYWYRQLPEEGLKFMVYLQKENIIDESGMPKERFSAEFPKEGPSILRIQQVVRGDSAAYFCASSPDRAYEQYFGPGTRLTVT.